Listed below are T cell receptor beta chains from one sample, sequenced in a study of sequential checkpoint blockade in melanoma. Data came from immunoSEQ multiplex PCR; TCRdb stores just in-frame clones and leaves some out. The sample lists 12,000 to 15,000 clones, around half occurring once. Here the sequenced sample was CD8+ T cells sorted from blood (inferred from file names), taken from a patient given nivolumab and ipilimumab in sequence. The receptors here all came from a human donor with melanoma. The CDR3 runs from the conserved cysteine through the conserved F or W. The D gene is left open where the match is weak. Size values are once, few and many counts, or a class for expanded clones, and some rows have none.

v_call	clone_size	d_call	j_call	cdr3_nt	cdr3_aa
TRBV5-1	.	TRBD1	TRBJ1-1	TGCGCCAGCAGCTTTTCCGGGACAGGGTTTAACACTGAAGCTTTCTTT	CASSFSGTGFNTEAFF
TRBV7-9	.	.	TRBJ2-7	TGTGCCAGCAGCTTGGCCGGCGGGGCGCACTACGAGCAGTACTTC	CASSLAGGAHYEQYF
TRBV6-5	.	.	TRBJ1-2	TGTGCCAGCAGCCAGGGTGACTATGGCTACACCTTC	CASSQGDYGYTF
TRBV2	.	TRBD1	TRBJ1-5	TGTGCCAGCAGGGAGACAGGGATAAGCAATCAGCCCCAGCATTTT	CASRETGISNQPQHF
TRBV27	few	.	TRBJ1-1	TGTGCCAGCAGTTTCGGGACACCTAACACTGAAGCTTTCTTT	CASSFGTPNTEAFF
TRBV10-1	.	.	TRBJ2-6	TGCGCCAGCAGTGAAGGGGCTCCCTCTGGGGCCAACGTCCTGACTTTC	CASSEGAPSGANVLTF
TRBV5-4	.	TRBD2	TRBJ2-3	TGTGCCAGCAGGTCACTAGCGGGGTCCACAGATACGCAGTATTTT	CASRSLAGSTDTQYF
TRBV21-1	medium-sized	.	TRBJ1-5	TGTGCCAGCAGCAAGGAGGCTGACGGCAATCAGCCCCAGCATTTT	CASSKEADGNQPQHF
TRBV7-2	.	.	TRBJ2-1	TGTGCCAGCAGCTCCCTGGGCGGGTCTACCAATGAGCAGTTCTTC	CASSSLGGSTNEQFF
TRBV2	.	TRBD1	TRBJ2-7	TGTGCCAGCAGCAGGGGGTACGAGCAGTACTTC	CASSRGYEQYF
TRBV4-2	few	TRBD1	TRBJ2-3	TGTGCCAGCAGCCAGACCTCCGGGACAGGGGTAGCAGATACGCAGTATTTT	CASSQTSGTGVADTQYF
TRBV2	.	TRBD1	TRBJ2-5	TGTGCCAGCTTAGGACAGGGGGAGACCCAGTACTTC	CASLGQGETQYF
TRBV27	.	.	TRBJ1-1	TGTGCCAGCAGATTCGGTGGGAACACTGAAGCTTTCTTT	CASRFGGNTEAFF
TRBV29-1	.	TRBD2	TRBJ2-1	TGCAGCGCCGGACTAGCGGGGGCTTTCAATGAGCAGTTCTTC	CSAGLAGAFNEQFF
TRBV19	few	.	TRBJ1-2	TGTGCCAGTAGTAACCTGCCCCAGGCTGGCTACACCTTC	CASSNLPQAGYTF
TRBV4-1	.	.	TRBJ2-3	TGCGCCAGCAGCCAACGACCCGGGGTGCGGAGCACAGATACGCAGTATTTT	CASSQRPGVRSTDTQYF
TRBV30	few	.	TRBJ2-3	TGTGCCTGGGGACGCGGGAGCACAGATACGCAGTATTTT	CAWGRGSTDTQYF
TRBV27	.	TRBD1	TRBJ1-4	TGTGCCAGCAGTCAAGGGACAGTAGCTAATGAAAAACTGTTTTTT	CASSQGTVANEKLFF
TRBV18	.	TRBD2	TRBJ2-2	TGTGCCAGCTCCCGCCCGGGACTAGCGGGAAGTACCGGGGAGCTGTTTTTT	CASSRPGLAGSTGELFF
TRBV6-5	.	.	TRBJ1-1	TGTGCCAGCAGCCTAACAGGGAACACTGAAGCTTTCTTT	CASSLTGNTEAFF
TRBV11-3	.	TRBD1	TRBJ2-1	TGTGCCAGCAGCCCCCGGGACAGGGTCTACAATGAGCAGTTCTTC	CASSPRDRVYNEQFF
TRBV6-5	medium-sized	.	TRBJ1-5	TGTGCCAGCAGTTTAGACAATAATAGCAATCAGCCCCAGCATTTT	CASSLDNNSNQPQHF
TRBV27	.	.	TRBJ2-7	TGTGCCAGCAGTTTTGCCAGAACCTACGAGCAGTACTTC	CASSFARTYEQYF